What follows describes a single TCR beta chain. Its specificity is unknown. Genomic DNA was subjected to two-round multiplex PCR for amplification of TCR beta CDR3. First-round PCR used primers specific to each TRBV and TRBJ gene. TCRdb itself ran the multiplex PCR reads through MiXCR, one entry per CDR3 protein. Among tens of thousands of distinct CDR3 sequences listed, 46% were seen once. Imaging by CT and PET/CT found every patient node-negative, and no patient had prior chemotherapy, radiotherapy or other malignancies. This specimen belongs to a study of prognosis after radiotherapy for stage I lung cancer. The wider study: Radiotherapy used SBRT, divided into 3 to 5 fractions and reaching a biologically effective dose of at least 100 Gy.

Study-level points and caveats: Lower Shannon entropy values were found after stereotactic body radiation therapy in patients who developed distant metastases.

J was trimmed by 2 bases and V by 0 bases; bases with no gene match: 6. The germline V gene encodes CDR1 SGHVS and CDR2 FQNEAQ. The CDR3 has 17 amino acids. This specimen consisted of PBMCs, obtained before or after stereotactic body radiation therapy (not recorded which). The chain recombines TRBV7-8 with TRBJ2-5; 10 nucleotides line up with TRBD2. The TCR sequence derives from a donor of 50 years or more with non-small cell lung cancer. This CDR3 reads CASSLALAGVDQETQYF. Here the CDR3 DNA reads TGTGCCAGCAGCTTAGCGCTAGCGGGAGTCGATCAAGAGACCCAGTACTTC.